This TCR beta chain was identified during a study of T-cell reconstitution after alpha-beta-depleted transplantation in children. This clonotype was observed a few times. Antigen specificity is unknown. General study findings and limits: T-cell counts and diversity at one year following transplant were attributed mainly to newly produced T cells.

Per the germline V gene, CDR1 is MDHEN and CDR2 is SYDVKM. The CDR3 length is 15 residues. Trimming removed 8 bases at V and 0 bases at J, with 15 bases between. Preparation of the TCRbeta library involved a method that used unique molecular identifiers. TCRdb re-called the PCR reads through MiXCR, storing one row per CDR3 protein. Of just under 250,000 distinct CDR3 sequences listed, 25% are singletons. The sequenced sample was PBMCs, obtained before TCRalphabeta/CD19-depleted stem cell transplant. The receptor was derived from a girl under 10 years old with Fanconi anemia, due to receive a stem cell transplant. The J gene is TRBJ2-3, the V gene TRBV28; a weak D match, TRBD2 (5 bases). CDR3: CASEESLASTDTQYF. In nucleotides, the CDR3 is TGTGCCAGCGAGGAAAGTCTAGCTAGCACAGATACGCAGTATTTT.